This T cell receptor beta chain was sequenced during a study of T cell repertoires in cytomegalovirus infection. Study-wide context: Recently identified HLA-C-restricted and well-studied HLA-B-restricted CMV epitopes were used. Public TCR beta signatures were indicative of both CMV infection and a matching HLA type. Broader study findings: HLA-C-restricted TCR beta clonotypes specific for CMV led the ex vivo response.

One entry per CDR3 protein, called by TCRdb with MiXCR from the reads. Counted here are 360,000 or so distinct CDR3 sequences, roughly a third occurring once; the ten biggest clones make up roughly 14%. This CDR3 comprises 14 residues. Per germline, CDR1 LNHDA and CDR2 SQIVND (reference sequence). V gave up 6 bases and J gave up 0 bases, with 11 bases separating them. Concerning this clonotype: Its specificity is not known.

The receptor's source is a human donor in good health (CMV status not recorded). Some clones in this sample may be carry-over from other donors' samples. Sample: cultured PBMCs, taken from culture after CMV antigen stimulation. This chain links TRBV19 with TRBJ1-1; maybe TRBD1 (6 bases). In nucleotides, the CDR3 is TGTGCCAGTAGAGAACAGGGAGTGAACACTGAAGCTTTCTTT. This gives the protein CASREQGVNTEAFF. The complete variable domain, with remaining parts taken from reference TRBV19 and TRBJ1-1, reads DGGITQSPKYLFRKEGQNVTLSCEQNLNHDAMYWYRQDPGQGLRLIYYSQIVNDFQKGDIAEGYSVSREKKESFPLTVTSAQKNPTAFYLCASREQGVNTEAFFGQGTRLTVV.